The next 19 T cell receptor beta chains were all read from a single sample in a study of blood T cell repertoires in COVID-19. Libraries were prepared by immunoSEQ multiplex PCR; TCRdb keeps only in-frame clonotypes and omits some of them. The sample carries around 230,000 clones, 80% to 90% recorded once. Sequenced: peripheral blood. All receptors derive from a woman in her forties or fifties with acute or convalescent COVID-19.

The chain joins TRBV9 to TRBJ2-2; 7 nucleotides agree with TRBD2. The CDR3 is 13 amino acids. Losses at the gene ends were 6 bases for V and 5 bases for J; bases not matched to a gene: 4. Germline CDR1 is SGDLS and CDR2 is YYNGEE. CDR3 protein: CASTRGRTGELFF. For the CDR3, the DNA is TGTGCCAGCACTCGCGGGAGAACCGGGGAGCTGTTTTTT. Full variable domain (rest looked up from reference TRBV9 and TRBJ2-2): DSGVTQTPKHLITATGQRVTLRCSPRSGDLSVYWYQQSLDQGLQFLIQYYNGEERAKGNILERFSAQQFPDLHSELNLSSLELGDSALYFCASTRGRTGELFFGEGSRLTVL.

This chain connects TRBV9 to TRBJ2-2, with TRBD2 matching 9 bases. CDR3 length: 16 residues. The junction had 3 bases not matched to a gene; V was cut back by 2 bases and J by 1 base. Looked up from germline, CDR1 is SGDLS and CDR2 is YYNGEE. The CDR3 region is CASSVLAGVNTGELFF. CDR3 DNA sequence: TGTGCCAGCAGCGTCTTAGCGGGAGTGAACACCGGGGAGCTGTTTTTT.

The sample holds one count of this clone. V gene TRBV25-1 combines with J gene TRBJ1-6; possibly TRBD1 for D (6 bases). V was shortened by 2 bases and J by 2 bases, with 10 bases between the two germline ends. Germline CDR1 reads MGHDK; CDR2 reads SYGVNS. The CDR3 loop spans 16 amino acids. The CDR3 sequence: CASSEGGATYNSPLHF. CDR3 nucleotide sequence: TGTGCCAGCAGTGAAGGGGGGGCCACCTATAATTCACCCCTCCACTTT.

The chain recombines TRBV10-3 with TRBJ1-2; 10 bases map to TRBD1. The J segment lost 14 bases and the V segment lost 2 bases, leaving 11 bases of the junction unmatched. The CDR3 totals 14 residues. In germline, CDR1 is ENHRY, CDR2 SYGVKD. The CDR3 here is CAISEDRDRGYITF. The CDR3 coding sequence is TGTGCCATCAGTGAGGACCGGGACAGGGGCTACATTACCTTC.

The chain recombines TRBV9 with TRBJ2-1; TRBD2 matches 7 bases. Per germline, CDR1 SGDLS and CDR2 YYNGEE. The CDR3 extends over 15 amino acids. The J segment lost 9 bases and the V segment lost 0 bases, leaving 9 bases of the junction unmatched. The chain's CDR3 is CASSVEGGSPGEQFF. The DNA for the CDR3 is TGTGCCAGCAGCGTAGAGGGCGGGAGCCCTGGTGAGCAGTTCTTC.

The J gene is TRBJ1-2, the V gene TRBV29-1, with TRBD1 as a possible D gene (5 bases). V lost 7 bases to trimming and J lost 8 bases, with 26 bases between them. In germline, CDR1 is SQVTM, CDR2 ANQGSEA. This CDR3 spans 15 amino acids. The CDR3 reads CSAQRMGGVEKGYTF. The DNA of the CDR3 is TGCAGCGCCCAAAGGATGGGGGGGGTTGAGAAGGGCTACACCTTC. Using reference TRBV29-1 and TRBJ1-2 for the parts outside the CDR3, the full variable domain is SAVISQKPSRDICQRGTSLTIQCQVDSQVTMMFWYRQQPGQSLTLIATANQGSEATYESGFVIDKFPISRPNLTFSTLTVSNMSPEDSSIYLCSAQRMGGVEKGYTFGSGTRLTVV.

This clone has just a few counts. V and J are TRBV10-3 and TRBJ2-1; D uncertain. The CDR3 is 11 residues long. Trimming cost V 4 bases and J 9 bases, with 7 bases left between them. The germline CDR1 and CDR2 sequences are ENHRY and SYGVKD. Here the CDR3 DNA reads TGTGCCATCAGTGCCCATAGTGAGCAGTTCTTC. It codes for CAISAHSEQFF.

This clone appeared once. V is TRBV5-5 and J is TRBJ2-1; TRBD2 aligns across 14 bases. J was trimmed by 7 bases and V by 5 bases; bases with no gene match: 8. Germline values: CDR1 SGHKS, CDR2 YYEKEE (reference sequence). This CDR3 spans 16 amino acids. The CDR3 loop reads CASRPGLAGDGNEQFF. CDR3 coding DNA: TGTGCCAGCAGACCGGGACTAGCGGGAGATGGAAATGAGCAGTTCTTC.

The chain uses TRBV29-1 and TRBJ2-7; tentative D call: TRBD1 (6 bases). In germline, CDR1 is SQVTM, CDR2 ANQGSEA. This CDR3 region has 13 residues. V was trimmed by 4 bases and J by 5 bases, leaving 15 bases between them. The CDR3 here is CSVVELDSDEQYF. The DNA of the CDR3 is TGCAGCGTTGTGGAATTGGACAGCGACGAGCAGTACTTC.

This chain uses TRBV7-6 with TRBJ2-7; the match to TRBD1 covers 8 bases. Germline V CDR1 and CDR2: SGHVS, FNYEAQ. This CDR3 has 16 residues. V shed 1 base, J shed 5 bases, and the junction held 10 bases outside the gene matches. CDR3 nucleotide sequence: TGTGCCAGCAGCTTAGGGGCAACCGGGACAGGAAACGAGCAGTACTTC. It encodes CASSLGATGTGNEQYF.

The chain uses TRBV19 and TRBJ2-7, with 8 bases that match TRBD1. From germline, CDR1 is LNHDA and CDR2 SQIVND (reference sequence). Germline trimming cut 6 bases from V and 2 bases from J; bases unmatched to any gene: 6. The CDR3 totals 14 residues. As DNA, the CDR3 is TGTGCCAGTAGCACAGGGGGAGGAACCTACGAGCAGTACTTC. It specifies CASSTGGGTYEQYF.

The genes are TRBV28 and TRBJ1-5; no firm D call. Germline CDR1 reads MDHEN; CDR2 reads SYDVKM. The CDR3 has 12 residues. V was pared by 7 bases and J by 10 bases, with 14 bases between. CDR3 DNA sequence: TGTGCCAGCATGCCCGGGAGAGACCCCCAGCATTTT. This gives the protein CASMPGRDPQHF.

The J gene is TRBJ2-5, the V gene TRBV5-1; 11 positions match TRBD2. The CDR3 runs 16 residues. V gave up 0 bases and J gave up 0 bases; unmatched junction bases: 1. Germline V gives CDR1 SGHRS, CDR2 YFSETQ. The CDR3 bases are TGCGCCAGCAGCTTGGGACTAGCGGGGTACCAAGAGACCCAGTACTTC. It encodes CASSLGLAGYQETQYF.

This clone was recorded many times. This rearrangement joins TRBV3-1 (or the pseudogene TRBV3-2) to TRBJ1-3; D uncertain. The CDR3 sequence is 14 residues long. Germline-derived CDR1 and CDR2 are LGHDT and YNNKEL (reference sequence). Deletions cut 4 bases from V and 1 base from J, with 8 bases between. CDR3 amino acids: CASSPQASGNTIYF. DNA for the CDR3: TGTGCCAGCAGCCCCCAGGCGTCTGGAAACACCATATATTTT.

The rearrangement joins TRBV5-8 to TRBJ2-5, with 12 bases matching TRBD2. The J segment lost 5 bases and the V segment lost 7 bases, leaving 6 bases of the junction unmatched. This CDR3 spans 14 amino acids. CDR1 is SGHTS and CDR2 is YDEGEE in the germline V gene. CDR3 amino acids: CASLGLAGMETQYF. CDR3 bases: TGTGCCAGCCTCGGACTAGCGGGAATGGAGACCCAGTACTTC.

The chain couples TRBV5-1 to TRBJ1-4; 11 nucleotides match TRBD1. There are 17 residues in the CDR3. In germline, CDR1 is SGHRS, CDR2 YFSETQ. V trimming: 0 bases; J trimming: 4 bases; junction bases outside the gene matches: 5. CDR3 sequence: CASSLEGTGGLNEKLFF. The CDR3 DNA reads TGCGCCAGCAGCTTGGAAGGGACAGGGGGACTTAATGAAAAACTGTTTTTT.

V is TRBV6-5 and J is TRBJ2-4; D uncertain. The CDR3 contains 13 residues. Germline V gives CDR1 MNHEY, CDR2 SVGAGI. Trimming removed 4 bases at V and 8 bases at J, with 12 bases between. The CDR3, as DNA: TGTGCCAGCAGTTCCCCCAGAGAGGACATTCAGTACTTC. Its translation: CASSSPREDIQYF.

This clone was seen a handful of times. The chain carries TRBV27 and TRBJ1-1; 8 bases match TRBD1. This CDR3 spans 17 amino acids. V dropped 3 bases and J dropped 7; count of bases not matched to a gene: 16. Germline CDR1 and CDR2: MNHEY and SMNVEV (reference sequence). The CDR3 bases are TGTGCCAGCAGTTTTTGGGACAGAGAAGACAGGGGTGGTGAAGCTTTCTTT. Protein sequence: CASSFWDREDRGGEAFF.

V gene TRBV24-1 combines with J gene TRBJ1-2; possible D gene TRBD1, 6 bases. Germline V gene lookup returns CDR1 KGHDR and CDR2 SFDVKD. Deletions cut 3 bases from V and 0 bases from J, with 22 bases between. The CDR3 extends over 19 amino acids. The CDR3 here is CATSDPPGRGSNSNYGYTF. In nucleotides, the CDR3 is TGTGCCACCAGTGATCCTCCGGGTAGGGGGTCTAATTCTAACTATGGCTACACCTTC.